Listed here are 22 T cell receptor beta chains from one sample, sequenced in a study of blood T cells in healthy people across ages (dated by TCRdb to 2013 to 2016). Receptor amplification or capture employed 5' RACE. For sequencing, an Illumina HiSeq 2500 was employed. A second 7 to 11 cycle PCR used a sample-barcoded 5' primer and a J-beta primer mix. TCRdb reprocessing: public reads trimmed at Q25 with fastp, clones called with MiXCR, in-frame beta chains kept. Each record represents a unique CDR3 protein, reported with the most common genes and DNA among its rows. For this sample there are approximately 830,000 distinct CDR3 sequences; 60% to 80% appear just once. Of the sample, about a quarter falls within the top ten clones. The sample was blood. The receptors derive from a man younger than 45 in good health.

The V gene is TRBV29-1, the J gene TRBJ1-2; no clear D gene. The V gene's germline CDR1 is SQVTM and CDR2 ANQGSEA. This CDR3 spans 16 amino acids. The V end was cut by 2 bases, the J end by 6 bases, with 22 bases between. CDR3 residues: CSVEWGLADLVDGYTF. The CDR3 coding sequence is TGCAGCGTTGAATGGGGATTGGCGGACTTAGTAGATGGCTACACCTTC.

The rearrangement uses TRBV7-2 and TRBJ1-2, with 7 bases matching TRBD1. CDR1 is SGHTA and CDR2 is FQGNSA in the germline V gene. This CDR3 is 14 amino acids long. V dropped 3 bases and J dropped 8; count of bases not matched to a gene: 9. The CDR3, as DNA: TGTGCCAGCAGCTTCCCGGACAGGACGGGGGGCTACACCTTC. It encodes CASSFPDRTGGYTF.

This clonotype was observed a few times. The V and J genes are TRBV2 and TRBJ2-7; TRBD1 matches 7 bases. The CDR3 is 15 amino acids. The germline V gene encodes CDR1 SNHLY and CDR2 FYNNEI. V gave up 3 bases and J gave up 4 bases; unmatched junction bases: 9. CDR3 in DNA: TGTGCCAGCAGTGAGTTATCAGGGGGTGGTTACGAGCAGTACTTC. Translation: CASSELSGGGYEQYF.

V and J are TRBV4-3 and TRBJ2-5; 10 bases align to TRBD1. Trimming at V came to 3 bases and at J to 4 bases, leaving 11 bases not matched to a gene. The CDR3 loop spans 17 amino acids. The germline V gene encodes CDR1 LGHNA and CDR2 YSLEER. The chain's CDR3 is CASSHRQGAAGGETQYF. CDR3 DNA sequence: TGCGCCAGCAGCCATAGACAGGGGGCGGCCGGGGGAGAGACCCAGTACTTC.

The chain employs TRBV4-3 and TRBJ1-2, with D possibly matching TRBD1 (5 bases). The CDR3 has 14 residues. CDR1 LGHNA and CDR2 YSLEER come from the germline V gene. V dropped 2 bases and J dropped 4 bases, with 11 bases sitting between them. Here the CDR3 DNA reads TGCGCCAGCAGCCAATCGGGGGGTTCCTATGGCTACACCTTC. Residues: CASSQSGGSYGYTF.

V and J are TRBV5-1 and TRBJ2-7; tentative D call: TRBD1 (5 bases). The CDR3 extends over 15 amino acids. V was clipped by 0 bases and J by 2 bases, with 12 bases between them. Germline V gene data show CDR1 as SGHRS and CDR2 as YFSETQ. In DNA, the CDR3 is TGCGCCAGCAGCTTGGCGACAGCAACTCCCTACGAGCAGTACTTC. This gives the protein CASSLATATPYEQYF.

Of note for this clonotype: The junction does not match germline at one end; this may be a read error. V usage is TRBV24-1 and J usage is TRBJ1-6; D is unclear. Germline-derived CDR1 and CDR2 are KGHDR and SFDVKD. This CDR3 contains 14 residues. The CDR3 DNA is TGTGCCACCAGTGATGCAGCCTATAATTCGCCCCTCCACTTT. It is translated as CATSDAAYNSPLHF.

V gene TRBV24-1 combines with J gene TRBJ2-1; TRBD1 agrees at 12 bases. The CDR3 has 16 residues. With V trimmed by 2 bases and J by 3 bases, 1 base remained unmatched. The germline CDR1 and CDR2 sequences are KGHDR and SFDVKD. In DNA form, the CDR3 reads TGTGCCACCAGTGATTGGGACAGGGGGCGCTACAATGAGCAGTTCTTC. Translating gives CATSDWDRGRYNEQFF.

The gene calls are TRBV7-9 and TRBJ2-7, with D perhaps given as TRBD1 or TRBD2 (6 bases each). In germline, CDR1 is SEHNR, CDR2 FQNEAQ (reference sequence). The CDR3 is 15 amino acids. Trimming left V 6 bases short and J 0 bases short, with 15 bases between. The chain's CDR3 is CASSFWGDNSYEQYF. The CDR3 DNA is TGTGCCAGCAGTTTTTGGGGGGACAACTCCTACGAGCAGTACTTC.

This clonotype was counted a single time. The chain couples TRBV13 to TRBJ1-2; D is uncertain. Germline V gene sequence: CDR1 PRHDT, CDR2 FYEKMQ (reference sequence). The length of the CDR3 is 13 residues. Trimming removed 5 bases from V and 6 bases from J, with 13 bases in between. CDR3 sequence: CASSPTGSHGYTF. DNA for the CDR3: TGTGCCAGCAGCCCGACCGGTTCGCATGGCTACACCTTC.

The chain recombines TRBV29-1 with TRBJ1-2, with D possibly TRBD1 on 5 matching bases. The CDR3 runs 13 residues. V dropped 6 bases and J dropped 4 bases, with 15 bases sitting between them. Per the germline V gene, CDR1 is SQVTM and CDR2 is ANQGSEA. Here the CDR3 reads CSVALGTVYGYTF. In DNA form, the CDR3 reads TGCAGCGTCGCACTCGGGACGGTCTATGGCTACACCTTC.

The CDR3 loop is CASSYPWTGEDSGANVLTF. The DNA for the CDR3 is TGTGCCAGCAGCTATCCGTGGACAGGGGAGGACTCTGGGGCCAACGTCCTGACTTTC. This chain uses TRBV7-3 with TRBJ2-6, with 9 positions matching TRBD1. The V segment lost 4 bases and the J segment 0 bases; nucleotides outside the gene matches: 10. The CDR3 spans 19 residues. Germline CDR1 SGHTA, CDR2 FQGTGA. The variable domain in full, with the rest retrieved from reference TRBV7-3 and TRBJ2-6, is GAGVSQTPSNKVTEKGKYVELRCDPISGHTALYWYRQSLGQGPEFLIYFQGTGAADDSGLPNDRFFAVRPEGSVSTLKIQRTERGDSAVYLCASSYPWTGEDSGANVLTFGAGSRLTVL.

The chain uses TRBV5-6 and TRBJ2-7, with 11 bases fitting TRBD2. This CDR3 spans 14 amino acids. Trimming cost V 4 bases and J 3 bases; bases outside gene matches: 3. From germline, CDR1 is SGHDT and CDR2 YYEEEE. CDR3 nucleotides: TGTGCCAGCAGCACGGGACTAGCGGACTACGAGCAGTACTTC. Encoded protein: CASSTGLADYEQYF.

This clonotype was detected ten times or more. CDR3 region: CASRAGTSGDTDTQYF. The CDR3 coding sequence is TGTGCCAGCAGGGCGGGGACTAGCGGGGACACAGATACGCAGTATTTT. The chain carries TRBV7-2 and TRBJ2-3; 13 nucleotides align to TRBD2. The length of the CDR3 is 16 residues. The junction had 5 bases not matched to a gene; V was cut back by 6 bases and J by 2 bases. Germline V gene data show CDR1 as SGHTA and CDR2 as FQGNSA.

The V and J genes are TRBV6-5 and TRBJ2-1; D is unresolved. Germline V gene sequence: CDR1 MNHEY, CDR2 SVGAGI. With 10 bases removed from V and 2 bases from J, the gap between germline ends came to 6 bases. The CDR3 loop spans 11 amino acids. The chain's CDR3 is CATLAYNEQFF. The CDR3, as DNA: TGTGCCACCCTAGCCTACAATGAGCAGTTCTTC.

Here the CDR3 DNA reads TGTGCCAGCAATCGTGGTGAGCAGTTCTTC. Protein: CASNRGEQFF. This rearrangement joins TRBV6-2 or TRBV6-3 to TRBJ2-1, with D hard to call. CDR1 is MNHEY and CDR2 is SVGEGT in the germline V gene. The V and J ends lost 7 bases and 9 bases respectively, with 7 bases between them. The CDR3 runs 10 residues.

This clonotype came up a few times. CDR3 sequence reads: CATSFGRGGNNEQFF. In nucleotides, the CDR3 is TGTGCCACCAGCTTTGGCAGGGGGGGTAACAATGAGCAGTTCTTC. The V and J genes are TRBV24-1 and TRBJ2-1; the D call may be TRBD1 or TRBD2 (7 bases each). Trimming shortened V by 7 bases and J by 5 bases, and 17 bases separated the two germline ends. The CDR3 consists of 15 residues. Germline loops: CDR1 KGHDR, CDR2 SFDVKD.

The chain combines TRBV4-3 with TRBJ2-7; D gene unclear. Trimming stripped 0 bases from V and 1 base from J, with 10 bases between. CDR1 and CDR2 (germline): LGHNA, YSLEER. The CDR3 has 15 amino acids. In DNA form, the CDR3 reads TGCGCCAGCAGCCAAGAGTCTAGTAAATCCTACGAGCAGTACTTC. Amino acid sequence: CASSQESSKSYEQYF.

The chain has TRBV4-2 and TRBJ2-3; 15 positions match TRBD2. The ends lost 0 bases at V and 4 bases at J; junction bases unmatched: 8. Germline V gives CDR1 LGHNA, CDR2 YNFKEQ. The CDR3 has 19 residues. The chain's CDR3 is CASSQDQGTSGGQPDTQYF. CDR3 in DNA: TGTGCCAGCAGCCAAGATCAAGGGACTAGCGGGGGGCAGCCAGATACGCAGTATTTT.

J is TRBJ2-1 and V is TRBV12-3 or TRBV12-4, with D maybe TRBD2 (6 bases). CDR3 length: 16 residues. The V end lost 5 bases, the J end lost 0 bases, and 14 bases lay between the germline ends. The CDR3 loop is CASSPRSRGSYNEQFF. The CDR3 nucleotides are TGTGCCAGCAGTCCACGGTCGCGGGGCTCCTACAATGAGCAGTTCTTC.

This clonotype was seen more than once but under ten times. This chain links TRBV12-3 or TRBV12-4 with TRBJ1-6; D ambiguous. This CDR3 has 15 residues. Trimming cost V 3 bases and J 4 bases, with 10 bases left between them. In nucleotides, the CDR3 is TGTGCCAGCAGTTTTATGAATCTATATAATTCACCCCTCCACTTT. This translates into CASSFMNLYNSPLHF.

In its sample, this clonotype was seen once. V is TRBV29-1 and J is TRBJ1-2; tentatively, D is TRBD1 (6 bases). The CDR3 spans 15 residues. CDR1 and CDR2 (germline): SQVTM, ANQGSEA. The germline V and J ends were trimmed by 7 bases and 2 bases, with 20 bases remaining between them. CDR3 in amino acids: CSALSRGEGNYGYTF. For the CDR3, the DNA is TGCAGCGCTCTCTCCAGGGGTGAGGGCAACTATGGCTACACCTTC. The whole variable domain, filled in from reference TRBV29-1 and TRBJ1-2, reads SAVISQKPSRDICQRGTSLTIQCQVDSQVTMMFWYRQQPGQSLTLIATANQGSEATYESGFVIDKFPISRPNLTFSTLTVSNMSPEDSSIYLCSALSRGEGNYGYTFGSGTRLTVV.